The 18 T cell receptor beta chains in this list originate from one sample, sequenced in a study of CD8 T cells in Susac syndrome. Reverse transcription of about 0.5 to 1 ug RNA used random hexamers. TCRdb analysed the immunoSEQ multiplex PCR reads with MiXCR anew, one entry per CDR3 protein. The data contain approximately 110,000 distinct CDR3 sequences, around 94% of them seen just once; the ten biggest clones take up over 0.065%. Input material: CD4+ T cells from PBMCs. The receptor source for this set is a human donor in good health.

The chain joins TRBV12-3 or TRBV12-4 to TRBJ1-4; tentative D call: TRBD1 (5 bases). The CDR3 length is 14 residues. V shed 6 bases and J shed 5 bases, with 13 bases lying between them. The CDR3 protein is CASRPTGRNEKLFF. Written as DNA, the CDR3 is TGTGCCAGCAGGCCTACAGGACGAAATGAAAAACTGTTTTTT.

J is TRBJ2-3 and V is TRBV29-1, with no clear D. In germline, CDR1 is SQVTM, CDR2 ANQGSEA. V was clipped by 1 base and J by 3 bases, with 14 bases between them. The CDR3 spans 15 residues. Written as DNA, the CDR3 is TGCAGCGTTGAAGGCCTCTCCGGGTCGACAGATACGCAGTATTTT. It specifies CSVEGLSGSTDTQYF.

The chain combines TRBV11-2 with TRBJ2-2; D call uncertain. Trimming removed 0 bases at V and 4 bases at J, with 6 bases between. Looked up from germline, CDR1 is SGHAT and CDR2 is FQNNGV. The CDR3 spans 14 residues. The chain's CDR3 is CASSLEPGTGELFF. Here the CDR3 DNA reads TGTGCCAGCAGCTTAGAGCCGGGCACCGGGGAGCTGTTTTTT. The complete variable domain, with remaining parts taken from reference TRBV11-2 and TRBJ2-2, reads EAGVAQSPRYKIIEKRQSVAFWCNPISGHATLYWYQQILGQGPKLLIQFQNNGVVDDSQLPKDRFSAERLKGVDSTLKIQPAKLEDSAVYLCASSLEPGTGELFFGEGSRLTVL.

The rearrangement joins TRBV6-4 to TRBJ1-5; D call uncertain. This CDR3 comprises 16 residues. CDR1 is MRHNA, CDR2 SNTAGT, per germline. Between the trimmed V and J ends, which lost 3 bases and 3 bases, there was a span of 15 bases. The CDR3 region is CASSESGGRANQPQHF. The DNA for the CDR3 is TGTGCCAGCAGTGAATCGGGAGGGAGGGCCAATCAGCCCCAGCATTTT.

The chain employs TRBV2 and TRBJ2-7; perhaps TRBD1 as D (6 bases). Germline V gene data show CDR1 as SNHLY and CDR2 as FYNNEI. The CDR3 runs to 14 residues. Trimming cost V 1 base and J 2 bases, with 9 bases left between them. The CDR3 spells CASSEGGTTYEQYF. The CDR3 nucleotides read TGTGCCAGCAGTGAAGGGGGGACAACCTACGAGCAGTACTTC.

About this clonotype: An end of the junction does not agree with germline; a read error may underlie this. The chain recombines TRBV7-7 with TRBJ2-2; D gene uncertain. From germline, CDR1 is SSHAT and CDR2 FNYEAQ (reference sequence). CDR3 size: 11 residues. Here the CDR3 reads CASSSTGELFF. CDR3 nucleotides: TGTGCTAGCAGCTCCACCGGGGAGCTGTTTTTT.

J is TRBJ1-5 and V is TRBV10-3, with no clear D. Germline values: CDR1 ENHRY, CDR2 SYGVKD. V shed 4 bases and J shed 7 bases, with 14 bases lying between them. This CDR3 is built from 14 residues. This chain's CDR3 is CAISAGPGDQPQHF. The DNA of the CDR3 is TGTGCCATCAGTGCGGGCCCGGGCGACCAGCCCCAGCATTTT.

J is TRBJ2-2 and V is TRBV9; 14 nucleotides line up with TRBD2. The J segment lost 5 bases and the V segment lost 0 bases, leaving 6 bases of the junction unmatched. The CDR3 sequence is 18 residues long. In germline, CDR1 is SGDLS, CDR2 YYNGEE. DNA of the CDR3: TGTGCCAGCAGCGTAGGACTAGCGGGAGGGCCATATACCGGGGAGCTGTTTTTT. Its protein product is CASSVGLAGGPYTGELFF. Looking up the rest from reference TRBV9 and TRBJ2-2 gives the full variable domain: DSGVTQTPKHLITATGQRVTLRCSPRSGDLSVYWYQQSLDQGLQFLIQYYNGEERAKGNILERFSAQQFPDLHSELNLSSLELGDSALYFCASSVGLAGGPYTGELFFGEGSRLTVL.

The V and J genes are TRBV5-4 and TRBJ1-1; D not resolved. Trimming took off 1 base at V and 10 bases at J, with 8 bases between the two ends. The germline gives CDR1 SGHNT, CDR2 YYREEE (reference sequence). The CDR3 has 11 residues. CDR3 amino acids: CASSLKGRAFF. CDR3 in DNA: TGTGCCAGCAGCTTGAAAGGGCGAGCTTTCTTT.

The chain employs TRBV20-1 and TRBJ1-1; D unresolved. The length of the CDR3 is 12 residues. Germline V gene sequence: CDR1 DFQATT, CDR2 SNEGSKA (reference sequence). Trimming shortened V by 3 bases and J by 2 bases, and 7 bases separated the two germline ends. CDR3 sequence (DNA): TGCAGTGCTAGGAAGAGAAACACTGAAGCTTTCTTT. This translates into CSARKRNTEAFF.

The chain carries TRBV9 and TRBJ1-2; tentatively, D is TRBD1 (5 bases). The CDR3 is 15 amino acids. V lost 0 bases and J 2 bases, leaving 11 bases between the germline ends. Germline assignment: CDR1 SGDLS and CDR2 YYNGEE. Written as DNA, the CDR3 is TGTGCCAGCAGCGTAGTTTCGGGGCCGAACTATGGCTACACCTTC. It is translated as CASSVVSGPNYGYTF. Based on the CDR3 plus reference TRBV9 and TRBJ1-2, the full variable domain is DSGVTQTPKHLITATGQRVTLRCSPRSGDLSVYWYQQSLDQGLQFLIQYYNGEERAKGNILERFSAQQFPDLHSELNLSSLELGDSALYFCASSVVSGPNYGYTFGSGTRLTVV.

The chain links TRBV29-1 to TRBJ2-1, with TRBD2 as a possible D gene (5 bases). The germline V and J ends were trimmed by 2 bases and 7 bases, with 12 bases remaining between them. Germline CDR1 is SQVTM and CDR2 is ANQGSEA. This CDR3 is 13 amino acids long. The DNA for the CDR3 is TGCAGCGTTGAAAGGTCCTCGGGAAATGAGCAGTTCTTC. This codes for CSVERSSGNEQFF.

This chain connects TRBV4-1 to TRBJ2-6; no clear D gene. V was cut by 2 bases and J by 0 bases, with 11 bases left in between. Looked up from germline, CDR1 is MGHRA and CDR2 is YSYEKL. The CDR3 consists of 17 residues. The CDR3 spells CASSQHFKLSGANVLTF. CDR3 bases: TGCGCCAGCAGCCAACATTTTAAACTCTCTGGGGCCAACGTCCTGACTTTC.

The CDR3 reads CASSPTQELSTDTQYF. CDR3 sequence (DNA): TGTGCCAGCTCACCGACGCAGGAGTTGAGCACAGATACGCAGTATTTT. J is TRBJ2-3 and V is TRBV18; no clear D gene. CDR3 length: 16 residues. The germline gives CDR1 KGHSH, CDR2 LQKENI. V dropped 3 bases and J dropped 0 bases, with 13 bases sitting between them.

This chain connects TRBV7-2 to TRBJ2-7; D could derive from TRBD1 or TRBD2 (6 bases each). V was shortened by 8 bases and J by 2 bases, with 16 bases between the two germline ends. Germline CDR1 SGHTA, CDR2 FQGNSA. The CDR3 consists of 14 residues. The CDR3: CASRRGQTAYEQYF. The CDR3, as DNA: TGTGCCAGCCGCCGGGGGCAGACGGCCTACGAGCAGTACTTC.

The rearrangement uses TRBV6-2 or TRBV6-3 and TRBJ1-1; D is perhaps TRBD1 (5 bases). Trimming shortened V by 6 bases and J by 6 bases, and 17 bases separated the two germline ends. Per germline, CDR1 MNHEY and CDR2 SVGEGT. The CDR3 extends over 14 amino acids. For the CDR3, the DNA is TGTGCCAGCAGAATAAAAGGAATGGGGGCTGAAGCTTTCTTT. Translation gives CASRIKGMGAEAFF.

This clonotype was picked up one time. The genes are TRBV18 and TRBJ1-1; TRBD1 agrees at 9 bases. This CDR3 is 13 amino acids long. V shed 4 bases and J 3 bases; nucleotides not matched to a gene: 0. Germline CDR1 KGHSH, CDR2 LQKENI. CDR3 in amino acids: CASSRTGDTEAFF. CDR3 in DNA: TGTGCCAGCTCACGGACAGGGGACACTGAAGCTTTCTTT.

V usage is TRBV3-1 and J usage is TRBJ2-3; D remains unclear. The germline V and J ends were trimmed by 4 bases and 2 bases, with 10 bases remaining between them. Per the germline V gene, CDR1 is LGHDT and CDR2 is YNNKEL (reference sequence). This CDR3 spans 14 amino acids. CDR3 sequence (DNA): TGTGCCAGCAGCCCCCAGGTTTACACAGATACGCAGTATTTT. Translating it yields CASSPQVYTDTQYF.